The present entry profiles one TCR beta chain with its context. What it recognizes is unknown. These data come from a study of PD-1 blockade in classical Hodgkin lymphoma. Study-level background: It was nivolumab at 3 mg/kg, given intravenously every 2 weeks, that patients received.

TCRdb's copy holds only in-frame clones and misses some; the assay was immunoSEQ multiplex PCR. The sample carries over 20,000 clones, about nine tenths recorded once. Per the germline V gene, CDR1 is MNHNS and CDR2 is SASEGT. Germline trimming cut 6 bases from V and 3 bases from J; bases unmatched to any gene: 5. This CDR3 region has 14 residues. Each patient experienced a relapse that followed autologous stem cell transplantation, and brentuximab vedotin exposure varied. Study-wide results and limits: Individuals who commenced nivolumab within less than 1 year of ASCT were excluded. It was among complete responders that baseline diversity resembled that of newly diagnosed patients.

This TCR came from a human donor with classical Hodgkin lymphoma. The chain has TRBV6-1 and TRBJ1-5; 7 bases agree with TRBD1. Specimen: peripheral blood mononuclear cells (PBMCs), collected at baseline. CDR3 nucleotide sequence: TGTGCCAGCAGGAAAACAGGGGACAATCAGCCCCAGCATTTT. It codes for CASRKTGDNQPQHF.